This is a list of T cell receptor beta chains from one sample in a study of T cell repertoires in cytomegalovirus infection. Their recognized antigens are unknown. TCRdb reprocessed the reads with MiXCR, giving one entry per CDR3 protein. The repertoire consists of around 430,000 distinct CDR3 sequences, with more than 40% occurring once and the leading ten covering approximately 40%. This sample comprised cultured PBMCs, obtained from culture after CMV antigen stimulation. These receptors were taken from a human donor in good health (CMV status not recorded). Some clones in this sample may be carry-over from other donors' samples. Both conserved end residues are part of each CDR3. A D gene is named only where the DNA matches it firmly. Only part of the rows carry a size: once, few, many, or a class if the clone is expanded.

clone_size	v_call	d_call	j_call	cdr3_aa	cdr3_nt
-	TRBV7-2	-	TRBJ1-3	CASSRRGPTGNTIYF	TGTGCCAGCAGCCGGAGGGGACCGACGGGAAACACCATATATTTT
-	TRBV12-3/TRBV12-4	-	TRBJ1-2	CASSPLLSREGYTF	TGTGCCAGCAGTCCCCTTTTGAGTAGGGAAGGCTACACCTTC
-	TRBV7-3	-	TRBJ2-2	CASTLMYSLNTGELFF	TGTGCCAGCACCTTGATGTATAGTCTTAACACCGGGGAGCTGTTTTTT
few	TRBV29-1	TRBD2	TRBJ2-1	CSVATSGLKSSYNEQFF	TGCAGCGTTGCGACTAGCGGCCTTAAGAGCTCCTACAATGAGCAGTTCTTC
-	TRBV7-6	TRBD1	TRBJ2-1	CASSLDRGDNEQFF	TGTGCCAGCAGCTTAGACAGGGGAGACAATGAGCAGTTCTTC
-	TRBV12-3/TRBV12-4	TRBD2	TRBJ2-1	CASAGGPGNEQFF	TGTGCCAGCGCGGGAGGGCCGGGGAATGAGCAGTTCTTC
-	TRBV7-2	TRBD1	TRBJ2-1	CASSSQGTGGQEQFF	TGTGCCAGCAGCTCGCAGGGGACAGGGGGTCAGGAGCAGTTCTTC
few	TRBV7-2	-	TRBJ2-1	CASPSVTGPEQFF	TGTGCCAGCCCATCGGTGACAGGCCCTGAGCAGTTCTTC
-	TRBV10-3	-	TRBJ1-1	CAISDKEKRAFF	TGTGCCATCAGTGATAAAGAGAAGCGAGCTTTCTTT
-	TRBV7-2	-	TRBJ2-5	CASSFGQIETQYF	TGTGCCAGCAGCTTTGGACAGATAGAGACCCAGTACTTC
-	TRBV11-1	-	TRBJ2-1	CASSLRGGINEQFF	TGTGCCAGCAGCTTAAGGGGGGGGATCAATGAGCAGTTCTTC
few	TRBV4-3	TRBD1	TRBJ1-2	CASSLSGGGDNTF	TGCGCCAGCAGTCTTTCAGGGGGCGGCGACAACACCTTC
-	TRBV6-2/TRBV6-3	TRBD2	TRBJ2-1	CASSATGTSGEQFF	TGTGCCAGCAGTGCGACCGGGACTAGCGGGGAGCAGTTCTTC
-	TRBV7-2	-	TRBJ2-7	CASSYGRVSYEQYF	TGTGCCAGCAGCTACGGACGAGTCTCCTACGAGCAGTACTTC
few	TRBV7-2	-	TRBJ1-5	CASSFGQSNSNQPQHF	TGTGCCAGCAGCTTTGGACAGTCCAATAGCAATCAGCCCCAGCATTTT
few	TRBV20-1	-	TRBJ1-5	CSASRGFENQPQHF	TGCAGTGCTAGTCGAGGTTTCGAGAATCAGCCCCAGCATTTT
many	TRBV7-2	-	TRBJ1-1	CASSSPGLLGTEAFF	TGTGCCAGCAGCTCGCCCGGGCTACTCGGAACTGAAGCTTTCTTT
-	TRBV11-3	-	TRBJ2-1	CASSYGADRPYNEQFF	TGTGCCAGCAGCTACGGGGCGGACCGCCCCTACAATGAGCAGTTCTTC
-	TRBV27	-	TRBJ2-6	CASSPGRGWEVGANVLTF	TGTGCCAGCAGTCCCGGTAGGGGCTGGGAGGTTGGGGCCAACGTCCTGACTTTC
-	TRBV15	-	TRBJ1-5	CATSSQQGDQPQHF	TGTGCCACCAGCAGTCAGCAAGGGGATCAGCCCCAGCATTTT
-	TRBV6-6	TRBD2	TRBJ2-1	CASSYSGLAGGRPPYNEQFF	TGTGCCAGCAGTTACTCCGGACTAGCGGGGGGGCGCCCCCCCTACAATGAGCAGTTCTTC
-	TRBV20-1	-	TRBJ2-7	CSAYLRQEGYYEQYF	TGCAGTGCTTACCTACGACAGGAAGGGTACTACGAGCAGTACTTC
-	TRBV20-1	TRBD2	TRBJ2-3	CSASILPSGGDTQYF	TGCAGTGCTAGCATCCTGCCTAGCGGTGGAGATACGCAGTATTTT
-	TRBV7-6	-	TRBJ1-1	CASSLQVRTEAFF	TGTGCCAGCAGCCTACAGGTGAGGACTGAAGCTTTCTTT
once	TRBV9	-	TRBJ1-6	CASSPGTSWGNSPLHF	TGTGCCAGCAGCCCTGGGACATCTTGGGGCAATTCACCCCTCCACTTT